This T cell receptor (beta chain) was identified in a study of cytomegalovirus exposure and HLA in healthy donors. Study-level findings and limits: CMV serostatus stood as the only immune exposure information on hand.

In the PCR, 60 Vbeta and 13 Jbeta primers were used. TCRdb keeps only in-frame clones here, not all; method: immunoSEQ multiplex PCR. Among about 190,000 clones listed, about 86% were seen once. V was pared by 4 bases and J by 3 bases, with 6 bases between. The CDR3 is made up of 12 amino acids. CDR1 and CDR2 from the germline V gene are MDHEN and SYDVKM. Remarks on this clone: Its target is not known.

Sequencing was done on a sample of PBMCs. The origin of this receptor is a woman aged 18 to 35 in good health and CMV-seropositive. The genes are TRBV28 and TRBJ1-2; D ambiguous. CDR3 in DNA: TGTGCCAGCAGTTCTGAGGACTATGGCTACACCTTC. It translates to CASSSEDYGYTF.